This TCR beta chain was documented in a study of neurological immune-mediated disorders. The cDNA was produced through 5'RACE with 10-nucleotide random UMIs. TCRdb re-called the 5' RACE reads through MiXCR, storing one row per CDR3 protein. The sample lists around 33,000 distinct CDR3 sequences, roughly 7.3% occurring once. Per germline, CDR1 SGHRS and CDR2 YFSETQ. With 3 bases clipped from V and 3 bases from J, the junction kept 2 bases outside the gene matches. This CDR3 has 14 residues. This clonotype was recorded many times. The gene calls are TRBV5-1 and TRBJ2-5; 10 positions agree with TRBD1. The TCR sequence derives from a middle-aged woman in good health. Sequencing was performed on PBMCs. As DNA, the CDR3 is TGCGCCAGCAGCTCGGGGACAGGGGAAGAGACCCAGTACTTC. This codes for CASSSGTGEETQYF.